The entry below describes one T cell receptor beta chain. Its antigen is as yet unknown. TCRdb passed the reads through MiXCR, listing each CDR3 protein once. The table shows 900,000 to 950,000 distinct CDR3 sequences, with approximately 31% occurring only once. The CDR3 spans 15 residues. Germline CDR1 SGHRS, CDR2 YFSETQ. V was clipped by 0 bases and J by 5 bases; unmatched bases: 5. This sample was included in a study of T cell repertoires in cytomegalovirus infection. The TCR originated in a human donor in good health (CMV status not recorded). Some clones in this sample may be carry-over from other donors' samples. The rearrangement uses TRBV5-1 and TRBJ1-1, with 9 nucleotides matching TRBD1. The sequences come from cultured CD8+ T cells from PBMCs, collected from culture after CMV antigen stimulation. The CDR3: CASSLEQGAPTEAFF. The CDR3 DNA reads as TGCGCCAGCAGCTTGGAACAGGGGGCGCCTACTGAAGCTTTCTTT.